The 21 T cell receptor beta chains listed next were all sequenced from one sample in a study of cytomegalovirus exposure and HLA in healthy donors. The study ran its PCR with 60 Vbeta and 13 Jbeta primers. Method: immunoSEQ multiplex PCR; TCRdb's copy keeps in-frame clones and lacks some. The sample has more than 100,000 clones, roughly 9% seen once. Sample: PBMCs. Receptors originate from a woman between 40 and 50 years old in good health and CMV-seropositive.

The V gene is TRBV5-1, the J gene TRBJ1-1, with TRBD1 identical over 8 bases. CDR1 is SGHRS, CDR2 YFSETQ, per germline. V was clipped by 0 bases and J by 6 bases; unmatched bases: 13. This CDR3 comprises 17 residues. CDR3 nucleotide sequence: TGCGCCAGCAGCTTGGGGGACAGGAGGACCGGGGGCGCTGAAGCTTTCTTT. Its translation: CASSLGDRRTGGAEAFF.

The chain employs TRBV5-1 and TRBJ1-2, with a weak D call TRBD1 (5 bases). Germline V lookup: CDR1 SGHRS, CDR2 YFSETQ. V lost 4 bases, J lost 8 bases, and 21 bases lay in between. The CDR3 sequence is 15 residues long. The CDR3 loop is CASSLSGLTDRGYTF. The CDR3 coding sequence is TGCGCCAGCAGCCTCTCCGGATTGACAGATCGCGGCTACACCTTC. The whole variable domain, remainder taken from reference TRBV5-1 and TRBJ1-2, is KAGVTQTPRYLIKTRGQQVTLSCSPISGHRSVSWYQQTPGQGLQFLFEYFSETQRNKGNFPGRFSGRQFSNSRSEMNVSTLELGDSALYLCASSLSGLTDRGYTFGSGTRLTVV.

This clone was counted only a few times. This sequence joins TRBV9 and TRBJ2-3, with a possible D match to TRBD2 (6 bases). The germline V and J ends were trimmed by 3 bases and 5 bases, with 10 bases remaining between them. The CDR3 covers 13 residues. Per the germline V gene, CDR1 is SGDLS and CDR2 is YYNGEE. CDR3 protein: CASSDRRGDTQYF. As DNA, the CDR3 is TGTGCCAGCAGCGATCGGAGGGGAGATACGCAGTATTTT.

This clone was picked up a small number of times. The gene calls are TRBV19 and TRBJ2-4; D is perhaps TRBD2 (7 bases). Trimming cost V 5 bases and J 1 base, with 18 bases left between them. Germline lookup yields CDR1 LNHDA and CDR2 SQIVND (reference sequence). The CDR3 is 17 residues long. CDR3 amino acids: CASSQGRGRVAKNIQYF. CDR3 nucleotides: TGTGCCAGTAGTCAGGGGAGGGGGAGGGTGGCCAAAAACATTCAGTACTTC.

This clone was detected a few times. The V and J genes are TRBV2 and TRBJ2-5; a possible D gene is TRBD1 (6 bases). V was clipped by 4 bases and J by 2 bases, with 17 bases between them. CDR1 is SNHLY and CDR2 is FYNNEI in the germline V gene. The CDR3 length is 16 residues. The CDR3 loop reads CASSATPTGVQETQYF. As DNA, the CDR3 is TGTGCCAGCAGTGCAACTCCGACAGGAGTACAAGAGACCCAGTACTTC.

V usage is TRBV5-1 and J usage is TRBJ1-1; 7 bases agree with TRBD1. The CDR3 contains 13 residues. The ends lost 4 bases at V and 8 bases at J; junction bases unmatched: 8. CDR1 and CDR2 from the germline V gene are SGHRS and YFSETQ. The CDR3 DNA reads TGCGCCAGCAGCGAACGCCAACAGGGGGAAGCTTTCTTT. It encodes CASSERQQGEAFF.

This clone came up a few times. J is TRBJ1-2 and V is TRBV27, with D hard to call. CDR1 MNHEY and CDR2 SMNVEV come from the germline V gene (reference sequence). The CDR3 is 15 amino acids. The ends were cut back, 7 bases at V and 2 bases at J, with 17 bases in the middle. The CDR3 reads CASKRTRGANYGYTF. In DNA form, the CDR3 reads TGTGCCAGCAAGCGGACCCGGGGTGCGAACTATGGCTACACCTTC.

This clone was detected only a few times. This CDR3 reads CASSQDGGAIGELFF. Written as DNA, the CDR3 is TGCGCCAGCAGCCAAGATGGGGGGGCGATCGGGGAGCTGTTTTTT. This rearrangement joins TRBV4-3 to TRBJ2-2, with a possible D match to TRBD2 (7 bases). V shed 0 bases and J shed 7 bases, with 12 bases lying between them. The germline V gene has CDR1 LGHNA and CDR2 YSLEER. The CDR3 is 15 amino acids.

The genes are TRBV4-2 and TRBJ2-7; 12 bases are shared with TRBD1. Germline assignment: CDR1 LGHNA and CDR2 YNFKEQ. The CDR3 spans 15 residues. J lost 6 bases, V lost 4 bases, and 7 bases had no gene match. CDR3 in DNA: TGTGCCAGCAGCCCGACCGGGACAGGGGGCTCCGAGCAGTACTTC. Amino acid sequence: CASSPTGTGGSEQYF.

This clone was seen a few times. The chain combines TRBV7-8 with TRBJ1-2; a possible D gene is TRBD1 (5 bases). The germline CDR1 and CDR2 sequences are SGHVS and FQNEAQ. Trimming stripped 2 bases from V and 2 bases from J, with 12 bases between. This CDR3 is built from 15 residues. Here the CDR3 reads CASSLIRQTNYGYTF. The CDR3 DNA reads TGTGCCAGCAGCTTAATACGACAGACAAACTATGGCTACACCTTC. The variable domain in full, completed from reference TRBV7-8 and TRBJ1-2, reads GAGVSQSPRYKVAKRGQDVALRCDPISGHVSLFWYQQALGQGPEFLTYFQNEAQLDKSGLPSDRFFAERPEGSVSTLKIQRTQQEDSAVYLCASSLIRQTNYGYTFGSGTRLTVV.

The chain carries TRBV9 and TRBJ1-4; D not resolved. This CDR3 contains 14 residues. Germline CDR1 and CDR2: SGDLS and YYNGEE. The ends were cut back, 2 bases at V and 7 bases at J, with 12 bases in the middle. This CDR3 reads CASSVGPRGEKLFF. CDR3 in DNA: TGTGCCAGCAGCGTCGGGCCCCGGGGTGAAAAACTGTTTTTT.

This clone occurred a few times. The chain joins TRBV7-9 to TRBJ1-1; 9 bases map to TRBD1. The CDR3 length is 16 residues. CDR1 SEHNR and CDR2 FQNEAQ come from the germline V gene (reference sequence). The V segment lost 5 bases and the J segment 3 bases; nucleotides outside the gene matches: 10. CDR3 in amino acids: CASSPYRGQKDTEAFF. The DNA of the CDR3 is TGTGCCAGCAGCCCCTACAGGGGGCAGAAGGACACTGAAGCTTTCTTT.

The chain combines TRBV7-7 with TRBJ2-3; TRBD1 is a possible D gene (6 bases). Germline V gene data show CDR1 as SSHAT and CDR2 as FNYEAQ (reference sequence). Trimming removed 1 base at V and 3 bases at J, with 8 bases between. The CDR3 totals 14 residues. Written as DNA, the CDR3 is TGTGCCAGCAGCTTAGGTCAGGGGACAGATACGCAGTATTTT. Residues: CASSLGQGTDTQYF. Full variable domain (outside the CDR3, taken from reference TRBV7-7 and TRBJ2-3): GAGVSQSPRYKVTKRGQDVTLRCDPISSHATLYWYQQALGQGPEFLTYFNYEAQPDKSGLPSDRFSAERPEGSISTLTIQRTEQRDSAMYRCASSLGQGTDTQYFGPGTRLTVL.

In this sample, this clone turned up a few times. The chain combines TRBV4-1 with TRBJ1-2; 7 positions agree with TRBD1. Looked up from germline, CDR1 is MGHRA and CDR2 is YSYEKL. This CDR3 has 17 amino acids. The V gene end was trimmed by 3 bases and the J gene end by 4 bases; junction bases not matched to a gene: 14. CDR3 coding DNA: TGCGCCAGCAGCCACTTATTCGGGACAGCCGGGGGCTATGGCTACACCTTC. Its translation: CASSHLFGTAGGYGYTF.

This clone occurred a few times. The chain carries TRBV12-5 and TRBJ1-2; TRBD1 might be the D (6 bases). The germline V gene has CDR1 LGHNT and CDR2 FRNRAP. Trimming cost V 1 base and J 4 bases, with 10 bases left between them. This CDR3 contains 14 residues. CDR3 nucleotides: TGTGCTAGTGGTTTGGGCACAGGGATCTATGGCTACACCTTC. Its protein is CASGLGTGIYGYTF.

The rearrangement links TRBV5-6 to TRBJ1-4, with D unclear. From germline, CDR1 is SGHDT and CDR2 YYEEEE. CDR3 length equals 14 residues. The V gene lost 0 bases and the J gene lost 7 bases, with 10 bases spanning the gap. The CDR3 DNA reads as TGTGCCAGCAGCTTGGATCTTGGGAGTGAAAAACTGTTTTTT. This sequence encodes CASSLDLGSEKLFF.

J is TRBJ1-5 and V is TRBV18; 8 bases line up with TRBD1. V lost 4 bases to trimming and J lost 1 base; unmatched junction nucleotides: 3. Germline CDR1 is KGHSH and CDR2 is LQKENI. The CDR3 loop spans 15 amino acids. Written as DNA, the CDR3 is TGTGCCAGCTCACGCGGGGACAGGAGCAATCAGCCCCAGCATTTT. This codes for CASSRGDRSNQPQHF. Complete variable domain (other parts from reference TRBV18 and TRBJ1-5): NAGVMQNPRHLVRRRGQEARLRCSPMKGHSHVYWYRQLPEEGLKFMVYLQKENIIDESGMPKERFSAEFPKEGPSILRIQQVVRGDSAAYFCASSRGDRSNQPQHFGDGTRLSIL.

This clone was seen a few times. This chain uses TRBV15 with TRBJ1-2; D is ambiguous. V was pared by 0 bases and J by 8 bases, with 10 bases between. Germline CDR1 LNHNV, CDR2 YYDKDF (reference sequence). The CDR3 totals 13 residues. The CDR3 region has the DNA TGTGCCACCAGCAGAGATCAGGCAGGAGGCTACACCTTC. This gives the protein CATSRDQAGGYTF.

This clone has just a few counts. This chain connects TRBV29-1 to TRBJ2-3; D is perhaps TRBD1 (5 bases). V lost 8 bases, J lost 1 base, and 13 bases lay in between. Germline V gives CDR1 SQVTM, CDR2 ANQGSEA. This CDR3 is 13 amino acids long. CDR3 bases: TGCAGCCCCGTGGAGACAGGCACAGATACGCAGTATTTT. Protein product: CSPVETGTDTQYF.

The chain couples TRBV10-2 to TRBJ1-4; perhaps TRBD1 as D (5 bases). Trimming left V 4 bases short and J 6 bases short, with 15 bases between. The CDR3 consists of 15 residues. Germline CDR1 is WSHSY and CDR2 is SAAADI. The chain's CDR3 is CASSALRGRDEKLFF. The CDR3 DNA sequence: TGCGCCAGCAGTGCTCTTAGGGGCAGGGATGAAAAACTGTTTTTT.

DNA of the CDR3: TGTGCCAGCAGGGGGGCCCTCTCAAGCACAGATACGCAGTATTTT. Amino acids: CASRGALSSTDTQYF. The gene calls are TRBV6-1 and TRBJ2-3; D perhaps matches TRBD1 (6 bases). Trimming pared 6 bases from V and 0 bases from J, leaving 13 bases between. Germline values: CDR1 MNHNS, CDR2 SASEGT. The CDR3 sequence is 15 residues long.